This T cell receptor beta chain was sequenced for a study of breast tumors, draining lymph nodes, adjacent tissues. Study results and limitations: Data only fit, rather than demonstrated, lymph node origin of most tumor T cells. Luminal-like breast cancer showed significantly higher tumor–nontumor repertoire similarity than basal-like.

With regard to this clonotype: The antigen remains unidentified. With a much larger clone just one base away, this may be a read error.

V dropped 5 bases and J dropped 13 bases, with 18 bases sitting between them. This CDR3 spans 13 amino acids. The germline V gene encodes CDR1 LNHDA and CDR2 SQIVND (reference sequence). TCRdb recomputed calls from the multiplex PCR reads with MiXCR, one row per CDR3 protein. The data contain about 66,000 distinct CDR3 sequences, 43% of them seen just once; the ten biggest clones take up about 8%. The sequence derives from a female donor with breast cancer. Some clones in this sample may be carry-over from other donors' samples. J is TRBJ1-5 and V is TRBV19; weak D call: TRBD1 (6 bases). Sequenced: breast tumor tissue. The CDR3 sequence: CASSWVGGSTQHF. Here the CDR3 DNA reads TGTGCCAGTAGTTGGGTGGGGGGCAGTACACAGCATTTT.